This T cell receptor (beta chain) was identified during a study of blood T cell repertoires in COVID-19. On the study more broadly: The samples span acute and convalescent COVID-19 from the United States, Italy and Spain. Sources were T cells, B-cell-depleted T cells, or PBMCs; the material itself was cDNA or gDNA.

Original processing methods: Using reference gene primer amplification, nucleated cell counts were estimated. Only in-frame clones appear in the TCRdb table, and some are missing; sequencing was by immunoSEQ multiplex PCR. The V and J calls and clone size were taken over from that table, and D and trimming were inferred from the DNA. The table has more than 90,000 clones, 82% seen once; the top ten hold 7.9%. CDR3 length: 15 amino acids. V lost 0 bases and J 3 bases, leaving 9 bases between the germline ends. From germline, CDR1 is SGHNT and CDR2 YYREEE (reference sequence). The origin of this receptor is a man between 65 and 80 years old with acute or convalescent COVID-19. The chain carries TRBV5-4 and TRBJ1-4; D is possibly TRBD1 (6 bases). Material: peripheral blood. The CDR3, as DNA: TGTGCCAGCAGCTTGGAGGCAGGGGCTAATGAAAAACTGTTTTTT. As protein: CASSLEAGANEKLFF.